This is a list of T cell receptor beta chains from one sample in a study of cytomegalovirus exposure and HLA in healthy donors. TCRdb keeps only in-frame clones here, not all; method: immunoSEQ multiplex PCR. The sample has roughly 150,000 clones, about 89% seen once. Sequenced: PBMCs. Receptor source: a woman under 30 in good health and CMV-seropositive. The CDR3 runs from the conserved cysteine through the conserved F or W. D genes are given only for firm matches. Clone size appears in some rows only: once, few, many, or a class for an expanded clone.

few	TRBV19	-	TRBJ2-5	CASSILGETQYF	TGTGCCAGTAGTATCCTAGGAGAGACCCAGTACTTC
-	TRBV10-3	-	TRBJ2-7	CAIREADTYEQYF	TGTGCCATCAGGGAAGCGGATACCTACGAGCAGTACTTC
-	TRBV6-1	-	TRBJ1-2	CATREQSNYGYTF	TGTGCCACACGGGAACAGTCTAACTATGGCTACACCTTC
-	TRBV2	TRBD2	TRBJ2-5	CATSGGYQETQYF	TGTGCCACCTCCGGGGGGTATCAAGAGACCCAGTACTTC
once	TRBV6-5	-	TRBJ2-3	CASSAGGDYTDTQYF	TGTGCCAGCAGCGCCGGCGGGGATTACACAGATACGCAGTATTTT
-	TRBV5-1	TRBD1	TRBJ1-2	CASRYGTGIGYTF	TGCGCCAGCAGGTACGGGACAGGGATAGGCTACACCTTC
-	TRBV10-1	-	TRBJ2-2	CASSVSGPGELFF	TGCGCCAGCAGTGTTAGCGGTCCCGGGGAGCTGTTTTTT
-	TRBV19	-	TRBJ1-5	CASSIGGDQPQHF	TGTGCCAGTAGTATAGGGGGGGATCAGCCCCAGCATTTT
-	TRBV5-6	-	TRBJ2-5	CASSRPGTPQETQYF	TGTGCCAGCAGCCGACCCGGGACACCCCAAGAGACCCAGTACTTC
-	TRBV27	-	TRBJ2-1	CASSLSIPVWNEQFF	TGTGCCAGCAGTTTATCTATTCCGGTCTGGAATGAGCAGTTCTTC
-	TRBV5-1	TRBD2	TRBJ2-5	CASSFRLAGQETQYF	TGCGCCAGCTCCTTTAGACTAGCAGGCCAAGAGACCCAGTACTTC
-	TRBV30	TRBD1	TRBJ1-1	CAWSWGAGGTEAFF	TGTGCCTGGAGTTGGGGGGCAGGGGGAACTGAAGCTTTCTTT
-	TRBV7-2	TRBD1	TRBJ1-1	CASSSRTGKGDTEAFF	TGTGCCAGCAGCTCCAGGACAGGGAAGGGTGACACTGAAGCTTTCTTT
-	TRBV2	TRBD2	TRBJ2-1	CASSRTSGSYNEQFF	TGTGCCAGCAGTCGTACTAGCGGGAGCTACAATGAGCAGTTCTTC
few	TRBV27	TRBD1	TRBJ2-2	CASRQTGRTGELFF	TGTGCCAGCAGGCAGACAGGGCGGACCGGGGAGCTGTTTTTT
-	TRBV5-1	-	TRBJ1-2	CASGEGGHYGYTF	TGCGCCAGCGGTGAAGGAGGGCACTATGGCTACACCTTC
-	TRBV4-3	TRBD2	TRBJ2-5	CASSQGLGEETQYF	TGCGCCAGCAGCCAGGGACTAGGAGAAGAGACCCAGTACTTC
-	TRBV11-3	TRBD1	TRBJ2-5	CASSLQGELGPKTQYF	TGTGCCAGCAGCCTCCAGGGGGAGTTGGGGCCGAAGACCCAGTACTTC
few	TRBV2	TRBD1	TRBJ1-2	CASSLDRGEGYTF	TGTGCCAGCAGTCTTGACAGGGGCGAAGGCTACACCTTC
once	TRBV10-3	TRBD1	TRBJ2-7	CAISDRDRASYEQYF	TGTGCCATCAGTGACCGGGACAGGGCCTCCTACGAGCAGTACTTC
-	TRBV5-1	TRBD2	TRBJ2-7	CASSTPGLAYEQYF	TGCGCCAGCAGCACACCGGGACTAGCCTACGAGCAGTACTTC
-	TRBV25-1	TRBD1	TRBJ1-1	CASIGQGALAFF	TGTGCCAGCATAGGACAGGGGGCGCTTGCTTTCTTT
-	TRBV7-3	TRBD2	TRBJ2-3	CASSSQGLADKRDTQYF	TGTGCCAGCAGCTCTCAGGGACTAGCGGACAAGAGGGATACGCAGTATTTT
-	TRBV30	-	TRBJ2-1	CASRTTSSYNEQFF	TGTGCCTCCCGGACTACAAGCTCCTACAATGAGCAGTTCTTC
once	TRBV5-1	TRBD2	TRBJ2-1	CASRVAGVVDEQFF	TGCGCCAGCAGGGTAGCGGGTGTTGTAGATGAGCAGTTCTTC
-	TRBV5-4	TRBD2	TRBJ2-7	CASSPRKREGVDEQYF	TGTGCCAGCAGCCCCCGGAAGCGGGAGGGAGTTGACGAGCAGTACTTC